The sequence of this T cell receptor beta chain was determined in a study of blood T cell repertoires in COVID-19. Produced via immunoSEQ multiplex PCR; TCRdb's table is partial and in-frame only. The sample holds around 160,000 clones, roughly nine tenths seen once. This CDR3 is 12 amino acids long. CDR1 and CDR2 from the germline V gene are MNHEY and SVGAGI. V shed 8 bases and J shed 9 bases, with 17 bases lying between them. The sequence came from a man younger than 35 with COVID-19, enrolled during active disease. The chain links TRBV6-5 to TRBJ2-7, with D possibly matching TRBD1 (7 bases). Sequenced sample: peripheral blood. Here the CDR3 DNA reads TGTGCCAGCGGAGTGCAGGGGGGCGGGCAGTACTTC. Its protein is CASGVQGGGQYF.